The rows below give T cell receptor beta chains drawn from one sample of a study of blood T cell repertoires in COVID-19. Measured with immunoSEQ multiplex PCR; TCRdb has only the in-frame clones, and not every one. The table shows about 110,000 clones, with 90% occurring only once. Sequences were obtained from peripheral blood. These receptors all stem from a human donor in a cohort sampled during active COVID-19. CDR3s include the opening cysteine and the closing phenylalanine or tryptophan.

V | CDR3
TRBV18 | CASSPPNRVYEQYF
TRBV13 | CASSQLAGTPSGNTIYF
TRBV28 | CASSFIAGVHEQYF
TRBV7-6 | CASSFRGARETQYF
TRBV7-2 | CASSLIQGPYEQYF
TRBV28 | CASRKGLADHNEQFF
TRBV7-3 | CASSRTSGGPGANVLTF
TRBV19 | CASGTDYYEQYF
TRBV10-3 | CAISAGLAGANTDTQYF
TRBV18 | CASSPPLGTGNNEQYF
TRBV7-8 | CASRLGTGGLFEQFF
TRBV4-1 | CASSLAMQGANYGYTF
TRBV5-4 | CASSSVGSEKLFF
TRBV28 | CASKLAGVLTDTQYF
TRBV15 | CATSRGPGGDEQYF
TRBV6-5 | CASRITGTGNYGYTF
TRBV19 | CASSIGSGGPVDTQYF
TRBV2 | CASSPGGTEAFF
TRBV28 | CASKGGQLNQPQHF
TRBV7-2 | CASSLGLAFPEQYF
TRBV3-1/TRBV3-2 | CASSPCVNNEQFF
TRBV11-3 | CASSLAGGRTEAFF
TRBV4-2 | CASSQDPPGLGSYNEQFF
TRBV2 | CASSADSSNGYTF
TRBV15 | CATSSYTDTQYF
TRBV9 | CASSVYRDYNEQFF
TRBV11-1 | CASSLLTVPDYEQYF